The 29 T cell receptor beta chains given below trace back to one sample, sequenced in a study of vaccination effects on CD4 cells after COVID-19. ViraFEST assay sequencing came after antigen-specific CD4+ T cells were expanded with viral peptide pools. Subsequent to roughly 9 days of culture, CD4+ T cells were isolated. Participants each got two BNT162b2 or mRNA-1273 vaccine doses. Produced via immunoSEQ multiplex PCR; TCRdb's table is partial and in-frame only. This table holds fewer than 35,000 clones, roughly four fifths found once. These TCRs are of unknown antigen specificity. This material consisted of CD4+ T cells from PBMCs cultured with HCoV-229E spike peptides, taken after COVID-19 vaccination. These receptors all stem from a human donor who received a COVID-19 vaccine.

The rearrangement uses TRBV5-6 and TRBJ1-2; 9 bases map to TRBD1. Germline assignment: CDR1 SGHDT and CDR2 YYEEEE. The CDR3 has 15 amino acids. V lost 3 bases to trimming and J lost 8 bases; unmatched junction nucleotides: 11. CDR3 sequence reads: CASSSLRDRDRGYTF. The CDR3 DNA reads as TGTGCCAGCAGCTCTCTCCGGGACAGGGATCGCGGCTACACCTTC.

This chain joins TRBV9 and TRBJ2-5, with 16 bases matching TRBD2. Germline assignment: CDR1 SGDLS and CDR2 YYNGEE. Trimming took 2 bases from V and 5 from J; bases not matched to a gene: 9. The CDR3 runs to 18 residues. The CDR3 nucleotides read TGTGCCAGCAGCGTGGGGACTAGCGGGGGGGCCGTGTGGGAGACCCAGTACTTC. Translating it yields CASSVGTSGGAVWETQYF.

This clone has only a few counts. This CDR3 is CASSYEGTGSYEQYF. The CDR3, as DNA: TGTGCCAGCAGTTACGAGGGGACAGGTTCCTACGAGCAGTACTTC. The chain couples TRBV6-5 to TRBJ2-7, with TRBD1 matching over 8 bases. The CDR3 length is 15 residues. The ends lost 2 bases at V and 1 base at J; junction bases unmatched: 4. Germline V lookup: CDR1 MNHEY, CDR2 SVGAGI.

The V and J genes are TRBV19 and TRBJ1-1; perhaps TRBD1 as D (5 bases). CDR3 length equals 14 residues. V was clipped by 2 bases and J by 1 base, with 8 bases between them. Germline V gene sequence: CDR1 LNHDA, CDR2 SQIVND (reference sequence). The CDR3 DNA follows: TGTGCCAGTAGTATAAGGGGCCCGAACACTGAAGCTTTCTTT. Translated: CASSIRGPNTEAFF.

This chain's CDR3 is CATSRDGGGYTF. The DNA of the CDR3 is TGTGCCACCAGCAGAGACGGTGGTGGCTACACCTTC. This chain connects TRBV15 to TRBJ1-2; no definite D call. This CDR3 is 12 amino acids long. Germline V gene data show CDR1 as LNHNV and CDR2 as YYDKDF (reference sequence). The V and J ends lost 0 bases and 7 bases respectively, with 6 bases between them.

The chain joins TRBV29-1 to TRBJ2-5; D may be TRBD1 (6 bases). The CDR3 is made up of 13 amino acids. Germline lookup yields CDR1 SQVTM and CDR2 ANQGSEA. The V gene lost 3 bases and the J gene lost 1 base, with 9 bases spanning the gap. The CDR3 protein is CSVDTGPQETQYF. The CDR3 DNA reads TGCAGCGTTGACACAGGGCCCCAAGAGACCCAGTACTTC. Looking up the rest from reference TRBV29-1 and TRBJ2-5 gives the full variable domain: SAVISQKPSRDICQRGTSLTIQCQVDSQVTMMFWYRQQPGQSLTLIATANQGSEATYESGFVIDKFPISRPNLTFSTLTVSNMSPEDSSIYLCSVDTGPQETQYFGPGTRLLVL.

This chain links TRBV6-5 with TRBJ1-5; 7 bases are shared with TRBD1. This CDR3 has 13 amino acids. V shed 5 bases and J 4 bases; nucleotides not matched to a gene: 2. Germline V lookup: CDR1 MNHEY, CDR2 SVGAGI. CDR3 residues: CASSPGGNQPQHF. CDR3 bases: TGTGCCAGCAGTCCAGGGGGGAATCAGCCCCAGCATTTT.

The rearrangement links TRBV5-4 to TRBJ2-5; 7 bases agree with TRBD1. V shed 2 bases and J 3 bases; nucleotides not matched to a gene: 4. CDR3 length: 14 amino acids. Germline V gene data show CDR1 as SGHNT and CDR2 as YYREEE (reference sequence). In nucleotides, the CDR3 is TGTGCCAGCAGCTTCAAGGGGGCGAAAGAGACCCAGTACTTC. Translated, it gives CASSFKGAKETQYF.

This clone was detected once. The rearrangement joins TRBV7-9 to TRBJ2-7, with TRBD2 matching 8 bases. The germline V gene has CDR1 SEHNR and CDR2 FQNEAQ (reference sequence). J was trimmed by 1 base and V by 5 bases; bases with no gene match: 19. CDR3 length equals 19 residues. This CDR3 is CASSPPRATSVTSSYEQYF. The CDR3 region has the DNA TGTGCCAGCAGCCCCCCTCGGGCGACTAGCGTGACTTCTTCCTACGAGCAGTACTTC.

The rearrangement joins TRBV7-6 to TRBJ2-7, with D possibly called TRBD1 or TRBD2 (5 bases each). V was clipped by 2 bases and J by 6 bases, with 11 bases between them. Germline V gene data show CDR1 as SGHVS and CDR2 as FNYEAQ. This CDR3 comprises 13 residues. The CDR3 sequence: CASSLMRGGEQYF. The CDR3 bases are TGTGCCAGCAGCTTAATGAGGGGCGGCGAGCAGTACTTC.

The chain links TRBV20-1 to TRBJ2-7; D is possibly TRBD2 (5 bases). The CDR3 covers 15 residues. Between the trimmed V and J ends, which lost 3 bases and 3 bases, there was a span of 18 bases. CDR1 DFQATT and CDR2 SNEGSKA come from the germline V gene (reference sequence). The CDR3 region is CSASRRSGLDYEQYF. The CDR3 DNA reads TGCAGTGCTAGTAGGAGGAGCGGCCTAGACTACGAGCAGTACTTC.

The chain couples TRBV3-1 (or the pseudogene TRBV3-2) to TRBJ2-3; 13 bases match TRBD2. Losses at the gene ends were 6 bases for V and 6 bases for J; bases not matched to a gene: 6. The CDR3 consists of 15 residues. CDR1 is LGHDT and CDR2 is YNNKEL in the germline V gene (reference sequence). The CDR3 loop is CASRSGLAGADTQYF. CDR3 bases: TGTGCCAGCAGATCCGGACTAGCGGGAGCCGATACGCAGTATTTT.

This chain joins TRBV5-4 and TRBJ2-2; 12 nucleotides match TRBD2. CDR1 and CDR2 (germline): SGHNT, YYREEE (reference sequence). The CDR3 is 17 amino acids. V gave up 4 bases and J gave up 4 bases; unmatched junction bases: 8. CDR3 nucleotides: TGTGCCAGCAGCCCTCTAGCGGGGGGGACGGGCACCGGGGAGCTGTTTTTT. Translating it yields CASSPLAGGTGTGELFF. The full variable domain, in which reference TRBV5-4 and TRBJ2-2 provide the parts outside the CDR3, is ETGVTQSPTHLIKTRGQQVTLRCSSQSGHNTVSWYQQALGQGPQFIFQYYREEENGRGNFPPRFSGLQFPNYSSELNVNALELDDSALYLCASSPLAGGTGTGELFFGEGSRLTVL.

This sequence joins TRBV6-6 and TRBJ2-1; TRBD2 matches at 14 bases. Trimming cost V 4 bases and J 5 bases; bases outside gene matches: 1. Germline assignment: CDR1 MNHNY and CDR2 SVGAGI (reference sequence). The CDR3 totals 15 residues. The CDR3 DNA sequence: TGTGCCAGCAGTTGGGGACTAGCGGGAGACAATGAGCAGTTCTTC. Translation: CASSWGLAGDNEQFF.

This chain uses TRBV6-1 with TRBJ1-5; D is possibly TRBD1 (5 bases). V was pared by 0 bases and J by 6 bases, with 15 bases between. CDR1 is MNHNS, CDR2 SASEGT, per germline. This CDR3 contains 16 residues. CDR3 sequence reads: CASSEALMGGSQPQHF. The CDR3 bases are TGTGCCAGCAGTGAAGCGCTTATGGGGGGAAGTCAGCCCCAGCATTTT.

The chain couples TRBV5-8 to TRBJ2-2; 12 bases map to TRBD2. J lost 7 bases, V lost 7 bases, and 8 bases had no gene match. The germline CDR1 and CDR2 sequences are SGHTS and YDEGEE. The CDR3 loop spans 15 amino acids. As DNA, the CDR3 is TGTGCCAGCTCCGTTCGACTAGCGGGAGTCGGGGAGCTGTTTTTT. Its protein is CASSVRLAGVGELFF.

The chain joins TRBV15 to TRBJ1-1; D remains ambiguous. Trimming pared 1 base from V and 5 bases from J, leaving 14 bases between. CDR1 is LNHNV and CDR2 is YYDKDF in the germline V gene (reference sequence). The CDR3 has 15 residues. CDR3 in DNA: TGTGCCACCAGCAGAGGCTCAGGAGGATGGACTGAAGCTTTCTTT. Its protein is CATSRGSGGWTEAFF.

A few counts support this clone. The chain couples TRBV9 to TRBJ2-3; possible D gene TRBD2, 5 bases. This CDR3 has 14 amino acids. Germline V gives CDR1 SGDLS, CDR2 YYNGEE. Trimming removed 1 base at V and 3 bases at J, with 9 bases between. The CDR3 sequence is CASSVSPGTDTQYF. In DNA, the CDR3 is TGTGCCAGCAGCGTATCTCCGGGGACAGATACGCAGTATTTT.

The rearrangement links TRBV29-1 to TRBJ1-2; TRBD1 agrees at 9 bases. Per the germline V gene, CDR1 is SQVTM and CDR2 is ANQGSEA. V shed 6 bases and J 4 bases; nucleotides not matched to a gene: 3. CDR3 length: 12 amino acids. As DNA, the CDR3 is TGCAGCGTGGACAGGGGAGGCTATGGCTACACCTTC. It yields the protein CSVDRGGYGYTF.

The CDR3 sequence: CSADSEAFF. The CDR3 DNA is TGCAGCGCGGACAGTGAAGCTTTCTTT. The V and J genes are TRBV29-1 and TRBJ1-1; the D gene is possibly TRBD1 (6 bases). The CDR3 runs to 9 residues. The ends were cut back, 7 bases at V and 7 bases at J, with 7 bases in the middle. Germline CDR1 and CDR2: SQVTM and ANQGSEA.

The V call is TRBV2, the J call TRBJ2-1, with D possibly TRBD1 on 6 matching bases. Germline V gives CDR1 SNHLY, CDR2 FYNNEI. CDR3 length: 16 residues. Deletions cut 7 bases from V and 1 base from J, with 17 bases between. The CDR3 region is CASTLEGDSSYNEQFF. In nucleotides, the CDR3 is TGTGCCAGCACCCTCGAGGGGGATTCTTCCTACAATGAGCAGTTCTTC.

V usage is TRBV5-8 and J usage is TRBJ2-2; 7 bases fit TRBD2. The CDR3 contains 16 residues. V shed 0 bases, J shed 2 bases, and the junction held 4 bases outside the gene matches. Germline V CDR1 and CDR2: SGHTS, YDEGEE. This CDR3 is CASSLAGGLNTGELFF. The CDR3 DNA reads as TGTGCCAGCAGCTTGGCGGGGGGATTAAACACCGGGGAGCTGTTTTTT.

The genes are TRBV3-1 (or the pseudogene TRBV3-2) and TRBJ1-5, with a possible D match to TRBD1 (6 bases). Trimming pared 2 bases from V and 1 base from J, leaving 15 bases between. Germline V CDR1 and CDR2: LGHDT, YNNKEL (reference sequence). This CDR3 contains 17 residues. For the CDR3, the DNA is TGTGCCAGCAGCCAACTAATAGGGGGATACAGCAATCAGCCCCAGCATTTT. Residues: CASSQLIGGYSNQPQHF.

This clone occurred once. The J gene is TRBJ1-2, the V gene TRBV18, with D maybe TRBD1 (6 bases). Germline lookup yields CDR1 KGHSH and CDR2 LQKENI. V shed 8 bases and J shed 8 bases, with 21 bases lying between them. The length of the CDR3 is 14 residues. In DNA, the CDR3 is TGTGCCAGCCAAACCACGGCGCAGGGGCAGGGCTACACCTTC. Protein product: CASQTTAQGQGYTF.

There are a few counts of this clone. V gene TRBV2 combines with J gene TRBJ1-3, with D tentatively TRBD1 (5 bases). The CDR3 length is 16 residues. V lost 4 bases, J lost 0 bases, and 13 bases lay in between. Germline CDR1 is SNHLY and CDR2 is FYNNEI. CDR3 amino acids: CASSVEGPFSGNTIYF. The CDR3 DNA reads TGTGCCAGCAGTGTAGAGGGACCGTTCTCTGGAAACACCATATATTTT.

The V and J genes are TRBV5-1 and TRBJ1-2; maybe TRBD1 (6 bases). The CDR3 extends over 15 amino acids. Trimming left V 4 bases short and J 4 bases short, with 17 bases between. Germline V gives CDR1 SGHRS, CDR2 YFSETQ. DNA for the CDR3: TGCGCCAGCAGCGATTCCTCACAGGGAATCTATGGCTACACCTTC. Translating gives CASSDSSQGIYGYTF. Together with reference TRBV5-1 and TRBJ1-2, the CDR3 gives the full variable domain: KAGVTQTPRYLIKTRGQQVTLSCSPISGHRSVSWYQQTPGQGLQFLFEYFSETQRNKGNFPGRFSGRQFSNSRSEMNVSTLELGDSALYLCASSDSSQGIYGYTFGSGTRLTVV.

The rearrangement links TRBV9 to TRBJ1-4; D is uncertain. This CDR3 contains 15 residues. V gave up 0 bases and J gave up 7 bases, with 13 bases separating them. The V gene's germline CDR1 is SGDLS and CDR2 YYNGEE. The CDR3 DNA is TGTGCCAGCAGCGTAGGAACACTAAGTTCTGAAAAACTGTTTTTT. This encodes CASSVGTLSSEKLFF.

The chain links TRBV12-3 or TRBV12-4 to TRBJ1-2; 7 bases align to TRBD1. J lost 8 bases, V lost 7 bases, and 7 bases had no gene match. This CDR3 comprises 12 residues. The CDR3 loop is CASTGAGGGYTF. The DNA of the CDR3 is TGTGCCAGCACGGGTGCAGGGGGAGGCTACACCTTC.

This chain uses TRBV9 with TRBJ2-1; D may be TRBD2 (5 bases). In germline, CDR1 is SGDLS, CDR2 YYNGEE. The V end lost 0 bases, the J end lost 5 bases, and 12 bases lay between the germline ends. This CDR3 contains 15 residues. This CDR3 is CASSVAPSLNNEQFF. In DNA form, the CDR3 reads TGTGCCAGCAGCGTAGCTCCTAGCCTTAACAATGAGCAGTTCTTC.